This entry lists 30 T cell receptor beta chains sequenced from one sample in a study of blood T cell repertoires in COVID-19. Sequencing was performed with immunoSEQ multiplex PCR; in TCRdb, only in-frame clones are kept and a portion is missing. The top ten clones hold more than 0.95% of a sample with more than 300,000 clones, 88% of them seen once. Sequences were obtained from PBMCs or T cells enriched from blood (not recorded which). Receptor source: a young woman who had recovered from COVID-19.

Here the CDR3 reads CASSRPRTTPETQYF. CDR3 coding DNA: TGTGCCAGCAGTAGGCCTAGGACAACACCAGAGACCCAGTACTTC. V and J are TRBV2 and TRBJ2-5; D is perhaps TRBD1 (5 bases). With 5 bases removed from V and 4 bases from J, the gap between germline ends came to 17 bases. The CDR3 contains 15 residues. In germline, CDR1 is SNHLY, CDR2 FYNNEI.

The rearrangement links TRBV30 to TRBJ1-5, with D hard to call. The V end was cut by 2 bases, the J end by 0 bases, with 8 bases between. The CDR3 is 14 residues long. From germline, CDR1 is GTSNPN and CDR2 SVGIG (reference sequence). CDR3 coding DNA: TGTGCCTGGAGTTCTGACATTAGCAATCAGCCCCAGCATTTT. Its protein product is CAWSSDISNQPQHF.

V gene TRBV6-5 combines with J gene TRBJ1-1; perhaps TRBD1 as D (6 bases). The CDR3 covers 12 residues. V gave up 4 bases and J gave up 8 bases, with 11 bases separating them. Germline CDR1 is MNHEY and CDR2 is SVGAGI. The CDR3 reads CASSSRTVEAFF. The CDR3 DNA is TGTGCCAGCAGTTCGAGGACAGTCGAAGCTTTCTTT.

This clone occurred a few times. The chain couples TRBV9 to TRBJ2-7; 7 bases align to TRBD1. This CDR3 contains 15 residues. Germline CDR1 SGDLS, CDR2 YYNGEE. J lost 3 bases, V lost 2 bases, and 8 bases had no gene match. The CDR3, as DNA: TGTGCCAGCAGCGTGTCCGACAGGGTCGTCTACGAGCAGTACTTC. This encodes CASSVSDRVVYEQYF.

The gene calls are TRBV6-1 and TRBJ1-6; 12 bases fit TRBD1. The CDR3 runs to 18 residues. V lost 4 bases to trimming and J lost 7 bases; unmatched junction nucleotides: 11. The germline V gene has CDR1 MNHNS and CDR2 SASEGT. CDR3 coding DNA: TGTGCCAGCAGTGTCGGGGGGGACAGGGGGCGACTGAATTCACCCCTCCACTTT. The encoded protein is CASSVGGDRGRLNSPLHF.

V gene TRBV6-5 combines with J gene TRBJ2-1; 10 nucleotides agree with TRBD2. Losses at the gene ends were 0 bases for V and 8 bases for J; bases not matched to a gene: 7. The CDR3 has 16 residues. Germline-derived CDR1 and CDR2 are MNHEY and SVGAGI. DNA for the CDR3: TGTGCCAGCAGTTACTCACGTTCAGCGGGGGGGCATGAGCAGTTCTTC. This codes for CASSYSRSAGGHEQFF.

The chain employs TRBV19 and TRBJ1-1; tentative D call: TRBD1 (6 bases). This CDR3 has 14 amino acids. The ends were cut back, 7 bases at V and 0 bases at J, with 12 bases in the middle. In germline, CDR1 is LNHDA, CDR2 SQIVND (reference sequence). This chain's CDR3 is CASNWGGMNTEAFF. The CDR3 DNA reads TGTGCCAGTAATTGGGGGGGCATGAACACTGAAGCTTTCTTT.

CDR3 protein: CASWGGTHAEAFF. CDR3 nucleotide sequence: TGTGCCAGTTGGGGGGGCACCCATGCGGAAGCTTTCTTT. The rearrangement links TRBV3-1 (or the pseudogene TRBV3-2) to TRBJ1-1; a possible D gene is TRBD1 (6 bases). With 9 bases removed from V and 8 bases from J, the gap between germline ends came to 19 bases. The CDR3 extends over 13 amino acids. CDR1 is LGHDT, CDR2 YNNKEL, per germline (reference sequence).

This chain connects TRBV5-4 to TRBJ2-5; TRBD2 matches at 8 bases. Trimming at V came to 1 base and at J to 5 bases, leaving 4 bases not matched to a gene. The CDR3 contains 14 residues. Germline V gives CDR1 SGHNT, CDR2 YYREEE (reference sequence). DNA for the CDR3: TGTGCCAGCAGCTTGATAGCGGGGCGGGAGACCCAGTACTTC. Its protein is CASSLIAGRETQYF.

The chain recombines TRBV6-5 with TRBJ1-1; 8 positions agree with TRBD1. CDR1 and CDR2 from the germline V gene are MNHEY and SVGAGI. The CDR3 consists of 15 residues. The J segment lost 4 bases and the V segment lost 0 bases, leaving 4 bases of the junction unmatched. The CDR3 DNA follows: TGTGCCAGCAGTTACTCAGCCAGGGGGCCCACTGAAGCTTTCTTT. Amino acids: CASSYSARGPTEAFF.

This chain uses TRBV15 with TRBJ1-6, with 7 positions matching TRBD1. The germline V gene has CDR1 LNHNV and CDR2 YYDKDF (reference sequence). V was pared by 1 base and J by 8 bases, with 8 bases of the junction left unmatched. CDR3 size: 16 residues. CDR3 region: CATSRATTGSHSPLHF. The CDR3 coding sequence is TGTGCCACCAGCAGAGCCACGACAGGGTCCCATTCACCCCTCCACTTT.

The chain uses TRBV5-1 and TRBJ2-6; TRBD2 matches 14 bases. The germline gives CDR1 SGHRS, CDR2 YFSETQ. After removal of 4 bases from V and 1 base from J, the junction contained 10 bases not matched to a gene. This CDR3 region has 20 residues. The CDR3: CASSHTRTSGGLSGANVLTF. The CDR3 DNA follows: TGCGCCAGCAGCCACACCCGGACTAGCGGGGGGCTGTCTGGGGCCAACGTCCTGACTTTC.

The rearrangement joins TRBV5-4 to TRBJ2-7; 8 bases fit TRBD1. J gave up 2 bases and V 0 bases, and 4 bases lay outside the gene matches. The germline V gene has CDR1 SGHNT and CDR2 YYREEE (reference sequence). The CDR3 has 15 residues. The CDR3 DNA follows: TGTGCCAGCAGCTTGGCAAGGACAGGGCCCTACGAGCAGTACTTC. This codes for CASSLARTGPYEQYF.

This CDR3 reads CASRAVSNRNEKLFF. The DNA for the CDR3 is TGTGCCAGCAGGGCGGTGAGCAATCGAAATGAAAAACTGTTTTTT. The chain combines TRBV28 with TRBJ1-4; D is uncertain. There are 15 residues in the CDR3. Germline values: CDR1 MDHEN, CDR2 SYDVKM. Trimming shortened V by 6 bases and J by 5 bases, and 16 bases separated the two germline ends.

The chain employs TRBV9 and TRBJ2-7; D perhaps matches TRBD1 (5 bases). V gave up 3 bases and J gave up 1 base, with 8 bases separating them. There are 13 residues in the CDR3. From germline, CDR1 is SGDLS and CDR2 YYNGEE. In nucleotides, the CDR3 is TGTGCCAGCAGCGCGACAGTTTCCTACGAGCAGTACTTC. Translated: CASSATVSYEQYF. Variable domain in full (rest from reference TRBV9 and TRBJ2-7): DSGVTQTPKHLITATGQRVTLRCSPRSGDLSVYWYQQSLDQGLQFLIQYYNGEERAKGNILERFSAQQFPDLHSELNLSSLELGDSALYFCASSATVSYEQYFGPGTRLTVT.

This clone was counted a few times. J is TRBJ1-2 and V is TRBV21-1; TRBD1 was called by the table and not checked on the DNA. TRBV21-1 is listed as a pseudogene. The CDR3 has 14 amino acids. Written as DNA, the CDR3 is TGTGCCAGCAGCAAAGCAGGAGGGACAGACTCCTACACCTTC. Amino acids: CASSKAGGTDSYTF.

This sequence joins TRBV6-2 or TRBV6-3 and TRBJ1-2, with D possibly matching TRBD1 (5 bases). Germline values: CDR1 MNHEY, CDR2 SVGEGT. Trimming pared 4 bases from V and 7 bases from J, leaving 13 bases between. This CDR3 is 13 amino acids long. CDR3 loop: CASSFGGVSGYTF. As DNA, the CDR3 is TGTGCCAGCAGTTTTGGGGGGGTCTCTGGCTACACCTTC.

Concerning this clone itself: Other nucleotide sequences in the sample specify the same CDR3. The chain is built from TRBV6-5 and TRBJ1-2; maybe TRBD1 (5 bases). Germline CDR1 MNHEY, CDR2 SVGAGI. The CDR3 loop spans 14 amino acids. V was cut by 4 bases and J by 4 bases, with 13 bases left in between. The CDR3 region has the DNA TGTGCCAGCAGTTCCGGGACTGGTCCCTATGGCTACACCTTC. This translates into CASSSGTGPYGYTF.

The gene calls are TRBV19 and TRBJ2-7; 10 bases fit TRBD1. The CDR3 sequence is 11 residues long. The germline CDR1 and CDR2 sequences are LNHDA and SQIVND (reference sequence). V shed 8 bases and J 7 bases; nucleotides not matched to a gene: 2. The CDR3 sequence is CASRDRGEQYF. DNA for the CDR3: TGTGCCAGTCGGGACAGGGGAGAGCAGTACTTC. The whole variable domain, filled in from reference TRBV19 and TRBJ2-7, reads DGGITQSPKYLFRKEGQNVTLSCEQNLNHDAMYWYRQDPGQGLRLIYYSQIVNDFQKGDIAEGYSVSREKKESFPLTVTSAQKNPTAFYLCASRDRGEQYFGPGTRLTVT.

The chain joins TRBV4-1 to TRBJ1-6, with 7 bases identical to TRBD1. The CDR3 is made up of 15 amino acids. Germline assignment: CDR1 MGHRA and CDR2 YSYEKL. The V and J ends lost 3 bases and 5 bases, in that order; junction bases with no gene match: 4. The CDR3 DNA reads TGCGCCAGCAGCCACGCGACAGGGAATAATTCACCCCTCCACTTT. Translated, it gives CASSHATGNNSPLHF.

The table lists this clone with a count of one. DNA for the CDR3: TGTGCCAGCAGTTTAGAGGGGCCCGTCCCGGGACAGGGGATGAACACTGAAGCTTTCTTT. Encoded protein: CASSLEGPVPGQGMNTEAFF. The genes are TRBV27 and TRBJ1-1, with 10 nucleotides matching TRBD1. Germline V gene lookup returns CDR1 MNHEY and CDR2 SMNVEV (reference sequence). CDR3 size: 20 residues. The junction had 15 bases not matched to a gene; V was cut back by 2 bases and J by 0 bases.

V is TRBV19 and J is TRBJ1-6; D remains unclear. Germline assignment: CDR1 LNHDA and CDR2 SQIVND (reference sequence). V dropped 5 bases and J dropped 7 bases, with 6 bases sitting between them. The CDR3 is 12 amino acids. The CDR3 DNA follows: TGTGCCAGTAGTCCGTTCAATTCACCCCTCCACTTT. As protein: CASSPFNSPLHF.

J is TRBJ1-1 and V is TRBV6-5, with 9 nucleotides matching TRBD1. CDR3 length: 14 amino acids. The germline gives CDR1 MNHEY, CDR2 SVGAGI. With V trimmed by 6 bases and J by 6 bases, 8 bases remained unmatched. The CDR3 spells CASRSGQGHSEAFF. As DNA, the CDR3 is TGTGCCAGCAGATCGGGACAGGGCCACTCTGAAGCTTTCTTT.

This chain links TRBV6-6 with TRBJ1-2, with D maybe TRBD1 (5 bases). The V end lost 6 bases, the J end lost 7 bases, and 15 bases lay between the germline ends. There are 13 residues in the CDR3. Germline values: CDR1 MNHNY, CDR2 SVGAGI (reference sequence). CDR3 in DNA: TGTGCCAGCAGCCACAGAGGAGGGGCTGGCTACACCTTC. It translates to CASSHRGGAGYTF.

The chain employs TRBV15 and TRBJ1-4, with 7 bases identical to TRBD1. Germline V lookup: CDR1 LNHNV, CDR2 YYDKDF (reference sequence). This CDR3 contains 16 residues. V shed 4 bases, J shed 4 bases, and the junction held 9 bases outside the gene matches. The CDR3 region has the DNA TGTGCCACCAGCACCTTGACACAGGGGTATAATGAAAAACTGTTTTTT. This translates into CATSTLTQGYNEKLFF.

The V gene is TRBV4-1, the J gene TRBJ1-2; 9 nucleotides agree with TRBD1. The junction had 7 bases not matched to a gene; V was cut back by 4 bases and J by 4 bases. The germline CDR1 and CDR2 sequences are MGHRA and YSYEKL. This CDR3 contains 15 residues. Here the CDR3 DNA reads TGCGCCAGCAGCCCAGGACAGGGGTTAGGCTATGGCTACACCTTC. This gives the protein CASSPGQGLGYGYTF.

The chain is built from TRBV30 and TRBJ1-2; D not certain. Trimming pared 5 bases from V and 8 bases from J, leaving 21 bases between. Germline V lookup: CDR1 GTSNPN, CDR2 SVGIG (reference sequence). The CDR3 covers 14 residues. CDR3 DNA: TGTGCCTGGGGCCGGGCGGGAAATTCAAGAGGCTACACCTTC. Its translation: CAWGRAGNSRGYTF.

V usage is TRBV27 and J usage is TRBJ1-4, with D perhaps TRBD1 (5 bases). Germline CDR1 and CDR2: MNHEY and SMNVEV (reference sequence). The CDR3 has 15 residues. Trimming removed 2 bases at V and 4 bases at J, with 11 bases between. The CDR3 coding sequence is TGTGCCAGCAGTTTAATCCAGGGCCTTAATGAAAAACTGTTTTTT. Translation: CASSLIQGLNEKLFF.

The rearrangement joins TRBV6-2 or TRBV6-3 to TRBJ1-1; a weak D match, TRBD1 (6 bases). Trimming removed 2 bases from V and 2 bases from J, with 21 bases in between. The length of the CDR3 is 18 residues. Per the germline V gene, CDR1 is MNHEY and CDR2 is SVGEGT. CDR3 protein: CASSYPTDSTLSNTEAFF. The DNA of the CDR3 is TGTGCCAGCAGTTACCCTACGGACAGCACCCTTTCAAACACTGAAGCTTTCTTT.

The chain joins TRBV27 to TRBJ2-1, with 8 bases aligning to TRBD2. CDR3 length: 15 amino acids. Germline trimming cut 3 bases from V and 7 bases from J; bases unmatched to any gene: 8. CDR1 MNHEY and CDR2 SMNVEV come from the germline V gene (reference sequence). The CDR3 protein is CASSFERGPLNEQFF. For the CDR3, the DNA is TGTGCCAGCAGTTTTGAGCGGGGGCCCTTAAATGAGCAGTTCTTC.